This TCR beta chain was profiled in a study of CD8 T cells in Susac syndrome. The CDR3 has 14 residues. V trimming: 3 bases; J trimming: 4 bases; junction bases outside the gene matches: 4. Germline loops: CDR1 SGDLS, CDR2 YYNGEE. Susac syndrome patients met recently defined diagnostic criteria for definite or probable disease. Details on this clonotype: Its matching antigen is unknown.

Random hexamers served to reverse transcribe roughly 0.45 to 1 ug RNA. Amplification of TCR beta CDR3 was carried out by immunoSEQ multiplex PCR, which covered 54 Vbeta and 13 Jbeta segments. Each CDR3 protein gets one entry after TCRdb re-called the immunoSEQ multiplex PCR reads with MiXCR. The repertoire holds 170,000 or so distinct CDR3 sequences, with roughly 94% as singletons. Broader study findings: As the study acknowledged, the number of individuals in its TCR sequencing and HLA analysis was relatively small.

This receptor was identified in a human donor with Susac syndrome. Sequences were obtained from CD4+ T cells from PBMCs. The V and J genes are TRBV9 and TRBJ2-7; 10 nucleotides align to TRBD1. The CDR3 DNA sequence: TGTGCCAGCAGCGGGGGACAGGGGTTTTACGAGCAGTACTTC. It codes for CASSGGQGFYEQYF.